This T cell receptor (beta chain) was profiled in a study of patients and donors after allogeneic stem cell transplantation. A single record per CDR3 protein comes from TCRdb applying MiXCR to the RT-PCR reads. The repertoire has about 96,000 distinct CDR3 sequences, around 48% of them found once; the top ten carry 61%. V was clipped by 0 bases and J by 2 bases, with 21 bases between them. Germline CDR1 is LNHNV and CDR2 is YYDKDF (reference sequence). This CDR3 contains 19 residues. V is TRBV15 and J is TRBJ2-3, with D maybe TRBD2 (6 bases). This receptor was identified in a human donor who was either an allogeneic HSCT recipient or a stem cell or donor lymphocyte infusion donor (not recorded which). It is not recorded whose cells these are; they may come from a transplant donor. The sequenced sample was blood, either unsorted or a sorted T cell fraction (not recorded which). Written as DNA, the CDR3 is TGTGCCACCAGCAGAGAGTGGGGGGACCTCCCCAGGGACACAGATACGCAGTATTTT. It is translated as CATSREWGDLPRDTDTQYF.